This TCR beta chain was identified in a study of shared clonotypes between healthy human individuals. Looking at the study overall: Three plates each covered CD4 naive and memory; CD8 naive two, CD8 memory one. Findings and caveats of the study: The generation probabilities recorded for non-shared clonotypes fell below those of clonotypes shared by all four donors. Naive CD4 clonotype sharing across a few donors was roughly 5%. The researchers took only blood, and tissue repertoires probably look different.

Clones were sequenced by immunoSEQ multiplex PCR, and TCRdb holds only the in-frame ones, with some missing. The table shows some 2 million clones, with about 94% occurring only once. Trimming took off 3 bases at V and 0 bases at J, with 18 bases between the two ends. The CDR3 is 17 residues long. Germline CDR1 is MDHEN and CDR2 is SYDVKM. Naive-designated CD8 cells lacked CD45RO, were positively enriched for CCR7, and omitted terminally differentiated effector memory CD45RA+ cells. Concerning this clone: Its specificity is unknown.

The TCR originated in a man aged 18 to 35 in good health. The rearrangement uses TRBV28 and TRBJ2-7; possibly TRBD2 for D (6 bases). Sequencing was carried out using naive CD8+ T cells sorted from blood. Written as DNA, the CDR3 is TGTGCCAGCAGTTTCCCTTCGGTAAAGGGAGGCTCCTACGAGCAGTACTTC. Its protein product is CASSFPSVKGGSYEQYF. Together with reference TRBV28 and TRBJ2-7, the CDR3 gives the full variable domain: DVKVTQSSRYLVKRTGEKVFLECVQDMDHENMFWYRQDPGLGLRLIYFSYDVKMKEKGDIPEGYSVSREKKERFSLILESASTNQTSMYLCASSFPSVKGGSYEQYFGPGTRLTVT.